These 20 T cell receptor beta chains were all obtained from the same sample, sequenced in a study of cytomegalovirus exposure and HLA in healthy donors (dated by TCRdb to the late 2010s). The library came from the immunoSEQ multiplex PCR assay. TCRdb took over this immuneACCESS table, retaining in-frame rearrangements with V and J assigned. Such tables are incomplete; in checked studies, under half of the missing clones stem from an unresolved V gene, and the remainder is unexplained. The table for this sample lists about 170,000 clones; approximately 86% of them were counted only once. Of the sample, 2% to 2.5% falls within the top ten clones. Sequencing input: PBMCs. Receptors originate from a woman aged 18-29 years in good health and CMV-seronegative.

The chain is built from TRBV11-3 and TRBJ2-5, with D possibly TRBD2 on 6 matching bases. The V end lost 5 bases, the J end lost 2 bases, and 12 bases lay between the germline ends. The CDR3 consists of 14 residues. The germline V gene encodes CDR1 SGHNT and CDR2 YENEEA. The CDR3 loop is CASSVDGGQETQYF. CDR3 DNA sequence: TGTGCCAGCAGCGTCGACGGGGGTCAAGAGACCCAGTACTTC.

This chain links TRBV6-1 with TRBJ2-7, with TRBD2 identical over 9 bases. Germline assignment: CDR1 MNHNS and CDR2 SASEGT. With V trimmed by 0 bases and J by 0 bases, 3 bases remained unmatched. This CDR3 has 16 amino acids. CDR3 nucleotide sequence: TGTGCCAGCAGTGAAGCCGCGGGGGGGTCCTCCTACGAGCAGTACTTC. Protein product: CASSEAAGGSSYEQYF.

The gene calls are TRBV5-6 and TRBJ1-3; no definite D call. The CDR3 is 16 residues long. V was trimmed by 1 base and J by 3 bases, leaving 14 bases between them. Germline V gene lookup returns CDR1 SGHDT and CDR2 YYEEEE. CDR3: CASSLRAGAFGNTIYF. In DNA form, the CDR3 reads TGTGCCAGCAGCTTGAGAGCGGGAGCCTTTGGAAACACCATATATTTT.

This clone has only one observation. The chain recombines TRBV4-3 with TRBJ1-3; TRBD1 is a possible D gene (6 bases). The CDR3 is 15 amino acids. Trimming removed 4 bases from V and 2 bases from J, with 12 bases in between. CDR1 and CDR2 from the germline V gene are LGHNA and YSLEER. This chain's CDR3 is CASSRVQGAGNTIYF. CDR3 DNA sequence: TGCGCCAGCAGCCGAGTACAGGGCGCTGGAAACACCATATATTTT.

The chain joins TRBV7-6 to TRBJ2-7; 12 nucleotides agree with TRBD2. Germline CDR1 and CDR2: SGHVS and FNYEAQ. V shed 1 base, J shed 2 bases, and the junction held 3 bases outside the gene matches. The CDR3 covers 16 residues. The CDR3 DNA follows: TGTGCCAGCAGCTTAGGGACTAGCGGGAAGACCTACGAGCAGTACTTC. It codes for CASSLGTSGKTYEQYF.

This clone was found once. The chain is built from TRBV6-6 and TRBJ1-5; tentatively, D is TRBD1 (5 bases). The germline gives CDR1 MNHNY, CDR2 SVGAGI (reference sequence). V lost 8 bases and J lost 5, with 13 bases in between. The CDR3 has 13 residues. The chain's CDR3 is CASVDSPDQPQHF. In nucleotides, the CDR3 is TGTGCCAGCGTAGACAGTCCCGATCAGCCCCAGCATTTT.

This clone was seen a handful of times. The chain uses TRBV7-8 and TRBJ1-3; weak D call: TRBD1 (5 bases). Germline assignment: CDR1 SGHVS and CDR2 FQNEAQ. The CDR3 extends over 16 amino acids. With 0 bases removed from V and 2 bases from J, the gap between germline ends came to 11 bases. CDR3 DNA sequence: TGTGCCAGCAGCTTAGCGCAGGGACTACCTGGAAACACCATATATTTT. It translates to CASSLAQGLPGNTIYF. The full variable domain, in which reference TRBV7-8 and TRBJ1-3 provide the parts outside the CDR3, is GAGVSQSPRYKVAKRGQDVALRCDPISGHVSLFWYQQALGQGPEFLTYFQNEAQLDKSGLPSDRFFAERPEGSVSTLKIQRTQQEDSAVYLCASSLAQGLPGNTIYFGEGSWLTVV.

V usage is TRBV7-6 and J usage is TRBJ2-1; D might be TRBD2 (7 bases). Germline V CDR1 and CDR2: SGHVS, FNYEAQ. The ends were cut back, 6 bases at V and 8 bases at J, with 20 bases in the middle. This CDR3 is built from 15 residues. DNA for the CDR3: TGTGCCAGCAGACATAGCCCGGAGGGGGGGGATGAGCAGTTCTTC. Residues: CASRHSPEGGDEQFF.

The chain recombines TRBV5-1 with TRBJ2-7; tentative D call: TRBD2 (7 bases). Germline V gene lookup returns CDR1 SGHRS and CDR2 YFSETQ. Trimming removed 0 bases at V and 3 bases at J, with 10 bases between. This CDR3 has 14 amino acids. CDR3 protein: CASSLEGGHYEQYF. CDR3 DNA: TGCGCCAGCAGCTTGGAGGGGGGGCACTACGAGCAGTACTTC.

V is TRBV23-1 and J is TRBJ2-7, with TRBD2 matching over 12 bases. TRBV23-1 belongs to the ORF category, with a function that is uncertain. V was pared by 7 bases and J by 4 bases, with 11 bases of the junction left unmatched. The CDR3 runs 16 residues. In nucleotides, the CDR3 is TGCGCCAGCACTAAAGGACTAGCGGGACTGGGGTACGAGCAGTACTTC. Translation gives CASTKGLAGLGYEQYF.

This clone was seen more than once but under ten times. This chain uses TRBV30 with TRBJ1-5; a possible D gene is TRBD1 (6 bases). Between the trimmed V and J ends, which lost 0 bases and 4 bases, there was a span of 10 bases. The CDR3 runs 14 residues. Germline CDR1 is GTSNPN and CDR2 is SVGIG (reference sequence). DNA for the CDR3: TGTGCCTGGAGTGTACTGAGGGGGAATCAGCCCCAGCATTTT. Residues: CAWSVLRGNQPQHF.

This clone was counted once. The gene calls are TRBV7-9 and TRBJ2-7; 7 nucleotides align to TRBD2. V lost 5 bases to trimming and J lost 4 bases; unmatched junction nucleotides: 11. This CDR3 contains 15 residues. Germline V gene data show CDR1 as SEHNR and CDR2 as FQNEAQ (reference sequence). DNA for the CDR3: TGTGCCAGCAGCCCGTTTTTTAGCGGGCCTTACGAGCAGTACTTC. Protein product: CASSPFFSGPYEQYF.

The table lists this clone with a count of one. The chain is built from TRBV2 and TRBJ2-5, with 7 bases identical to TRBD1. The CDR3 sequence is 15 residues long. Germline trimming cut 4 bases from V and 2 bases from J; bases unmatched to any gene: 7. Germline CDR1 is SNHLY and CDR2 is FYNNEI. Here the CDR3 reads CASSGISRGQETQYF. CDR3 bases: TGTGCCAGCAGTGGGATTAGCAGGGGGCAAGAGACCCAGTACTTC.

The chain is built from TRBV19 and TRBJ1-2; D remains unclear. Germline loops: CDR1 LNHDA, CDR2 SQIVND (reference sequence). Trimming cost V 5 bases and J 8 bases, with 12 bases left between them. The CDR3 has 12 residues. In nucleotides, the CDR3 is TGTGCCAGTAGTCATCCAGGTGGAGGCTACACCTTC. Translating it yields CASSHPGGGYTF.

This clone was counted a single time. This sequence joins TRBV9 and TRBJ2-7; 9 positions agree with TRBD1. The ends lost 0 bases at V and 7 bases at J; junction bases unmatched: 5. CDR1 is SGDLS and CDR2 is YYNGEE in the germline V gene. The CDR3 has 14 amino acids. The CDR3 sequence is CASSVEGQGREQYF. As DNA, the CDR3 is TGTGCCAGCAGCGTAGAGGGACAGGGAAGGGAGCAGTACTTC. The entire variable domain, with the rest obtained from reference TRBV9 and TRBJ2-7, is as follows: DSGVTQTPKHLITATGQRVTLRCSPRSGDLSVYWYQQSLDQGLQFLIQYYNGEERAKGNILERFSAQQFPDLHSELNLSSLELGDSALYFCASSVEGQGREQYFGPGTRLTVT.

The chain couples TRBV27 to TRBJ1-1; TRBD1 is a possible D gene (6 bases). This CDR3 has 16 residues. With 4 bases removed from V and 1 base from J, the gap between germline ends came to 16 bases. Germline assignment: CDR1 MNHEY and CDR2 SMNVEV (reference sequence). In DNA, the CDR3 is TGTGCCAGCAGTTCGCATACGGGGACAACGAACACTGAAGCTTTCTTT. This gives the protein CASSSHTGTTNTEAFF.

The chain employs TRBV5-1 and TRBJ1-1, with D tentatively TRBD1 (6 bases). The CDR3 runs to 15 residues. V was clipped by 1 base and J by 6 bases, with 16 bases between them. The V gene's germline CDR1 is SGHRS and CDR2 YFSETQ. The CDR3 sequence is CASSLSPQGRAEAFF. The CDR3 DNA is TGCGCCAGCAGCTTGTCCCCACAGGGTAGGGCTGAAGCTTTCTTT.

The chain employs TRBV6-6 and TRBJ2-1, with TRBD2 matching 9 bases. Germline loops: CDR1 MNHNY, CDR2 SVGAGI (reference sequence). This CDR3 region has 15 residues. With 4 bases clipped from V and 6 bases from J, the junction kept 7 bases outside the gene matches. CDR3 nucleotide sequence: TGTGCCAGCAGTTCGACTAGCGGAACCCCCAATGAGCAGTTCTTC. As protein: CASSSTSGTPNEQFF.

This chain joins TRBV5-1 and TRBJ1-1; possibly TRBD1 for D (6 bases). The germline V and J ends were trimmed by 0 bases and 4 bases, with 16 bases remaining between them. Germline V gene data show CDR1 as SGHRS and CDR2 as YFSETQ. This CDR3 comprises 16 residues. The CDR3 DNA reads TGCGCCAGCAGCTTGGGGGCGGGGGCGCGGGGCACTGAAGCTTTCTTT. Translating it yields CASSLGAGARGTEAFF. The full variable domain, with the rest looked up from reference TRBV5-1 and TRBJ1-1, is KAGVTQTPRYLIKTRGQQVTLSCSPISGHRSVSWYQQTPGQGLQFLFEYFSETQRNKGNFPGRFSGRQFSNSRSEMNVSTLELGDSALYLCASSLGAGARGTEAFFGQGTRLTVV.

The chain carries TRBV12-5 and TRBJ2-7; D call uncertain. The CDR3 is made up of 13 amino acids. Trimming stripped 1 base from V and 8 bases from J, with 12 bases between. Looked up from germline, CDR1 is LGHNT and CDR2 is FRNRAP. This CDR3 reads CASGLDPYVKQYF. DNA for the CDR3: TGTGCTAGTGGTTTGGACCCCTACGTGAAGCAGTACTTC.